These 4 T cell receptor beta chains share one sample of origin, sequenced in a study of blood T cell repertoires in COVID-19. Measured with immunoSEQ multiplex PCR; TCRdb has only the in-frame clones, and not every one. Of some 98,000 clones in the sample, approximately 80% were seen once. The source material was peripheral blood. Source of these receptors: a human donor in a cohort sampled during active COVID-19.

The CDR3 loop reads CASTFVAAGGYTF. The CDR3 nucleotides are TGTGCCAGCACCTTTGTCGCGGCGGGAGGCTACACCTTC. The rearrangement links TRBV7-9 to TRBJ1-2; unclear D gene. The CDR3 totals 13 residues. Trimming removed 7 bases at V and 8 bases at J, with 17 bases between. From germline, CDR1 is SEHNR and CDR2 FQNEAQ (reference sequence).

The CDR3, as DNA: TGCGCCAGCAGCCCCCTACAGGGGTACTACGAGCAGTACTTC. Translation gives CASSPLQGYYEQYF. This sequence joins TRBV5-1 and TRBJ2-7; 7 nucleotides agree with TRBD1. CDR1 and CDR2 (germline): SGHRS, YFSETQ. The CDR3 is 14 residues long. V gave up 4 bases and J gave up 3 bases; unmatched junction bases: 7.

This chain connects TRBV5-6 to TRBJ2-5; 7 nucleotides agree with TRBD2. CDR1 and CDR2 from the germline V gene are SGHDT and YYEEEE. Unmatched junction bases numbered 10, after V lost 4 bases and J lost 7 bases. The CDR3 runs to 14 residues. CDR3 in amino acids: CASSKTRIAGTQYF. The DNA of the CDR3 is TGTGCCAGCAGCAAGACAAGGATAGCGGGGACCCAGTACTTC.

The rearrangement uses TRBV7-9 and TRBJ2-7; the match to TRBD2 covers 8 bases. Trimming cost V 3 bases and J 2 bases; bases outside gene matches: 3. The CDR3 spans 14 residues. Germline-derived CDR1 and CDR2 are SEHNR and FQNEAQ (reference sequence). The CDR3 sequence: CASSLTGGTYEQYF. The CDR3 region has the DNA TGTGCCAGCAGCTTGACGGGAGGGACCTACGAGCAGTACTTC.